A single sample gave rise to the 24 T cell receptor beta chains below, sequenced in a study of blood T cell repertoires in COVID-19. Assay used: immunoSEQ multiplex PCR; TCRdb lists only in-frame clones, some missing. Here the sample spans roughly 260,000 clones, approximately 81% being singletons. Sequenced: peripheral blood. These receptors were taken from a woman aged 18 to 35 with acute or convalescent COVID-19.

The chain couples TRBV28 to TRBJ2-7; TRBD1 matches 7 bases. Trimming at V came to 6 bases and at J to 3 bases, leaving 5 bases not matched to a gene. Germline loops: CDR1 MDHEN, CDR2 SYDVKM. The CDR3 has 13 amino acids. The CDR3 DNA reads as TGTGCCAGCAGCGACAGGGATTTCTACGAGCAGTACTTC. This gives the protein CASSDRDFYEQYF. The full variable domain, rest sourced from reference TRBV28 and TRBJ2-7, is DVKVTQSSRYLVKRTGEKVFLECVQDMDHENMFWYRQDPGLGLRLIYFSYDVKMKEKGDIPEGYSVSREKKERFSLILESASTNQTSMYLCASSDRDFYEQYFGPGTRLTVT.

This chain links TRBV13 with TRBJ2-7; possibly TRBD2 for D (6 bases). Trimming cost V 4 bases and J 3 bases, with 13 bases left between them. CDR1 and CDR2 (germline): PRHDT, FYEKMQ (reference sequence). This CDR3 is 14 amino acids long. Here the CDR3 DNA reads TGTGCCAGCAGCTCGCCGGGGGTAAGCTACGAGCAGTACTTC. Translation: CASSSPGVSYEQYF. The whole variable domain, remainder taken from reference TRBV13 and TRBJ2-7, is AAGVIQSPRHLIKEKRETATLKCYPIPRHDTVYWYQQGPGQDPQFLISFYEKMQSDKGSIPDRFSAQQFSDYHSELNMSSLELGDSALYFCASSSPGVSYEQYFGPGTRLTVT.

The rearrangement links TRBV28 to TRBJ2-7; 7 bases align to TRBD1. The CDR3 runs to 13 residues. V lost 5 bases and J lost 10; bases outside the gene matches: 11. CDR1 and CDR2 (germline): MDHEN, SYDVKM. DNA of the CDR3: TGTGCCAGCAGTGAACAGGGGTCCTCCCCCCAGTACTTC. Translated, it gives CASSEQGSSPQYF.

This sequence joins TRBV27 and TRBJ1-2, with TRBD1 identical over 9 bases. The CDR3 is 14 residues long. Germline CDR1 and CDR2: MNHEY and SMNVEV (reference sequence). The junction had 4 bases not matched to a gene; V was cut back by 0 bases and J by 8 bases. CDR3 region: CASSLSGTGIGYTF. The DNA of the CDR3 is TGTGCCAGCAGTTTATCGGGGACAGGGATAGGCTACACCTTC.

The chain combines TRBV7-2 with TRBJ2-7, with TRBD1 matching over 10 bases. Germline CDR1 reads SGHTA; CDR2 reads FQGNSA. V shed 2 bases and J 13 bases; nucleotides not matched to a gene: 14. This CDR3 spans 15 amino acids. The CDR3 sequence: CASSLLSGQGSPTYF. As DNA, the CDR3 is TGTGCCAGCAGCTTACTTTCGGGACAGGGGTCTCCTACTTACTTC.

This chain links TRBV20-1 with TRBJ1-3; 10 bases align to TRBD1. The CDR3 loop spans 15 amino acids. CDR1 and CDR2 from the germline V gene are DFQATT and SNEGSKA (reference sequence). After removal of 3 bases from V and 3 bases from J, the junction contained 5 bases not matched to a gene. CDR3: CSASDRGLGGNTIYF. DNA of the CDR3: TGCAGTGCTAGTGACAGGGGGCTAGGTGGAAACACCATATATTTT.

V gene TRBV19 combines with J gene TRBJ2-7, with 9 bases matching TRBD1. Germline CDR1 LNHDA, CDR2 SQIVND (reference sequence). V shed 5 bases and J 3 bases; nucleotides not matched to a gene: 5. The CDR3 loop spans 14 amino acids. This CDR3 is CASSAGTGFYEQYF. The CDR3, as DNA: TGTGCCAGTAGTGCTGGGACAGGGTTCTACGAGCAGTACTTC.

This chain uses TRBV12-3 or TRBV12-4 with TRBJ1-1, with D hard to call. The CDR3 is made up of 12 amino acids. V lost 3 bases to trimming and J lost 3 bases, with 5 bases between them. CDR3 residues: CASSFRYTEAFF. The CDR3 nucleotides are TGTGCCAGCAGTTTTCGGTACACTGAAGCTTTCTTT.

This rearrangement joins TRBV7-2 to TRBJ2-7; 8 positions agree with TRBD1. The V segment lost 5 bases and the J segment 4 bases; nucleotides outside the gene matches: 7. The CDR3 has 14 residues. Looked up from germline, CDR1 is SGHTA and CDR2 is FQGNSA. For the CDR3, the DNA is TGTGCCAGCAGCATTGGACAGGGTTCATACGAGCAGTACTTC. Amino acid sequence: CASSIGQGSYEQYF.

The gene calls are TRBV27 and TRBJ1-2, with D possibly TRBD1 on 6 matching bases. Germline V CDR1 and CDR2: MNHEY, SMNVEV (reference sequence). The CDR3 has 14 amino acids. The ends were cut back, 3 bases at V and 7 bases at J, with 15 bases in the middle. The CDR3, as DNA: TGTGCCAGCAGTTTGCAGGGGCGGTCGGGTGGCTACACCTTC. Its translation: CASSLQGRSGGYTF.

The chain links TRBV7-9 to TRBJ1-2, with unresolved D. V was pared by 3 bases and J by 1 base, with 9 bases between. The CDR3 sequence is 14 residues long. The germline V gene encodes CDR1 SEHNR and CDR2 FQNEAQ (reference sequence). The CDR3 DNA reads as TGTGCCAGCAGCTTGGCGGGAGATAACTATGGCTACACCTTC. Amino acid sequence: CASSLAGDNYGYTF.

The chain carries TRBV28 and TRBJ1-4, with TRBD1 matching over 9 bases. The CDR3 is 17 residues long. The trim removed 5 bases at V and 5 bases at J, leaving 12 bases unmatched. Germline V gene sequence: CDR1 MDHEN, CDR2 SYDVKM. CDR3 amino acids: CASSPGWDRDPNEKLFF. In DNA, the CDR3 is TGTGCCAGCAGTCCCGGTTGGGACAGGGACCCAAATGAAAAACTGTTTTTT.

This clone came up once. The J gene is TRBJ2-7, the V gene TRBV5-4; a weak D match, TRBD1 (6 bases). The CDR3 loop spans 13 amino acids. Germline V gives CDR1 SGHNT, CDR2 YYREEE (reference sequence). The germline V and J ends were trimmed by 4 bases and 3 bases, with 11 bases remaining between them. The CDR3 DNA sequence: TGTGCCAGCAGCCAGGGACAAGACTACGAGCAGTACTTC. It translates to CASSQGQDYEQYF.

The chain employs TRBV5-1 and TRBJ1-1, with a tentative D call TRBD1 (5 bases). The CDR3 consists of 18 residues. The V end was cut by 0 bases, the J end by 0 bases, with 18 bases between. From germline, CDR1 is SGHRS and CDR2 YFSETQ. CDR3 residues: CASSLETGVWAMNTEAFF. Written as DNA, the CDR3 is TGCGCCAGCAGCTTGGAGACGGGGGTTTGGGCGATGAACACTGAAGCTTTCTTT.

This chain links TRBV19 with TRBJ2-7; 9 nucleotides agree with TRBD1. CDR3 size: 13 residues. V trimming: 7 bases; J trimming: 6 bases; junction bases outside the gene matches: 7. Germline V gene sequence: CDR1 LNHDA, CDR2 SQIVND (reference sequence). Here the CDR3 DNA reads TGTGCCAGTAAGGACAGGGGCTGGGGCGAGCAGTACTTC. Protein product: CASKDRGWGEQYF.

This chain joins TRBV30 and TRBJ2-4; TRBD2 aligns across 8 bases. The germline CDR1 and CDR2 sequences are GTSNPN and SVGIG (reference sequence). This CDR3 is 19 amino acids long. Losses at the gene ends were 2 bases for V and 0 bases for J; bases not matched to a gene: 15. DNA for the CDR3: TGTGCCTGGAGTCGCTGGACTAGCAGCCCCCCCTTAGCCAAAAACATTCAGTACTTC. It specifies CAWSRWTSSPPLAKNIQYF. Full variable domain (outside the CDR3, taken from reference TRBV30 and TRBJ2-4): SQTIHQWPATLVQPVGSPLSLECTVEGTSNPNLYWYRQAAGRGLQLLFYSVGIGQISSEVPQNLSASRPQDRQFILSSKKLLLSDSGFYLCAWSRWTSSPPLAKNIQYFGAGTRLSVL.

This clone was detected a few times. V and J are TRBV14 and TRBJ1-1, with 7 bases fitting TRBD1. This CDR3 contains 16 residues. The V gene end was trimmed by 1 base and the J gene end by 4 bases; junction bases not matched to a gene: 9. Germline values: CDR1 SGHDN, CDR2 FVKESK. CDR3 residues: CASSQGQGWFATEAFF. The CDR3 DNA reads TGTGCCAGCAGCCAAGGACAGGGCTGGTTTGCCACTGAAGCTTTCTTT.

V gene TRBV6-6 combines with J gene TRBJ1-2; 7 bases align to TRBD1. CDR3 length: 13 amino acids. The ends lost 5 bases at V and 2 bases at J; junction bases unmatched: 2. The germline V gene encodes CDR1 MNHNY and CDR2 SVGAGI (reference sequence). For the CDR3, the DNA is TGTGCCAGCAGTGGACAGGACAACTATGGCTACACCTTC. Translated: CASSGQDNYGYTF.

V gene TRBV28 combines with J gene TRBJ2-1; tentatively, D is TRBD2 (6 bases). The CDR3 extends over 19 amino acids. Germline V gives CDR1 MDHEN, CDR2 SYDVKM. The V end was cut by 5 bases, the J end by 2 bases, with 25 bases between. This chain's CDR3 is CASSPGIAEYLLTYNEQFF. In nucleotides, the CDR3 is TGTGCCAGCAGTCCGGGGATAGCGGAGTACCTTTTAACCTACAATGAGCAGTTCTTC. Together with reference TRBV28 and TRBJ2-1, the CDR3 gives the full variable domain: DVKVTQSSRYLVKRTGEKVFLECVQDMDHENMFWYRQDPGLGLRLIYFSYDVKMKEKGDIPEGYSVSREKKERFSLILESASTNQTSMYLCASSPGIAEYLLTYNEQFFGPGTRLTVL.

The CDR3: CASSPKTGTGGGQPQHF. The CDR3 nucleotides read TGCGCCAGCAGCCCAAAAACCGGGACAGGGGGCGGTCAGCCCCAGCATTTT. The rearrangement joins TRBV4-1 to TRBJ1-5, with 12 nucleotides matching TRBD1. Germline assignment: CDR1 MGHRA and CDR2 YSYEKL. CDR3 length equals 17 residues. The V segment lost 4 bases and the J segment 6 bases; nucleotides outside the gene matches: 10.

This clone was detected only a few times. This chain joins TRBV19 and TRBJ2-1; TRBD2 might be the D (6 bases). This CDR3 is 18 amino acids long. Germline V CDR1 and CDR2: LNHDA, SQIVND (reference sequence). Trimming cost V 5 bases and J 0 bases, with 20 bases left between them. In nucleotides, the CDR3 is TGTGCCAGTAGTTTTTCCCCGGGTGGGGGGAGCTCCTACAATGAGCAGTTCTTC. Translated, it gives CASSFSPGGGSSYNEQFF.

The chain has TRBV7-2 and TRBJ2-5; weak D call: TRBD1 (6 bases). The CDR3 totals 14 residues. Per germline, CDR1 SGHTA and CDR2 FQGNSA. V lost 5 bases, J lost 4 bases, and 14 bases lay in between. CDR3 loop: CASSAGAHSETQYF. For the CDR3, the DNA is TGTGCCAGCAGCGCAGGGGCACACTCAGAGACCCAGTACTTC.

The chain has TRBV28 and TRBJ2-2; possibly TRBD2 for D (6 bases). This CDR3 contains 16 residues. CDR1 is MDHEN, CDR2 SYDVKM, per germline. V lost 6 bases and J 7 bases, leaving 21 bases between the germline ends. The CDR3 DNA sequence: TGTGCCAGCAGGATAGACGCCGCGGGACTCAGCGGGGAGCTGTTTTTT. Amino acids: CASRIDAAGLSGELFF.

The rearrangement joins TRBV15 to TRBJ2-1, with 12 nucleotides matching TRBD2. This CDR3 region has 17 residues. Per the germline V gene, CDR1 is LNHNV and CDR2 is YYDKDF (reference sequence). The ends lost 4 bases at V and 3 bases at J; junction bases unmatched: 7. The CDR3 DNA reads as TGTGCCACCAGCACCCGCGGACTAGCGGGAATCTACAATGAGCAGTTCTTC. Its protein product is CATSTRGLAGIYNEQFF.